The clone carrying this T cell receptor beta chain was seen only a few times. Antigen specificity is unknown. This entry belongs to a study of identical twins. The CDR3 has 15 amino acids. Germline V lookup: CDR1 MDHEN, CDR2 SYDVKM. The trim removed 2 bases at V and 10 bases at J, leaving 10 bases unmatched. TCRdb redid the calling of the 5' RACE reads with MiXCR, one entry per CDR3 protein. The table lists roughly 720,000 distinct CDR3 sequences, over 15% of them singletons. Findings of the study overall: Zero-insertion results could be subject to partial confounding by invariant MAIT and iNKT cells. Model-predicted out-of-frame TCR alpha sharing fell below observed values in monozygotic twins.

The data also belong to a second study, concerning T cells expressing NK-cell markers. Per that study: In several experiments, sorting was restricted to alpha-beta TCR T cells by an anti-gamma-delta TCR antibody. The share of CD8+ T cells held by dominant NKG2C+ clonotypes was about 1.0-7.5% in about 6 donors.

This receptor was identified in a woman in her late teens or twenties in good health. Sequenced: PBMCs. The genes are TRBV28 and TRBJ2-5; 10 bases fit TRBD2. CDR3 nucleotides: TGTGCCAGCAGTTTAAGGGGACTAGCGCGTCGCTTCCAGTACTTC. Translating gives CASSLRGLARRFQYF.